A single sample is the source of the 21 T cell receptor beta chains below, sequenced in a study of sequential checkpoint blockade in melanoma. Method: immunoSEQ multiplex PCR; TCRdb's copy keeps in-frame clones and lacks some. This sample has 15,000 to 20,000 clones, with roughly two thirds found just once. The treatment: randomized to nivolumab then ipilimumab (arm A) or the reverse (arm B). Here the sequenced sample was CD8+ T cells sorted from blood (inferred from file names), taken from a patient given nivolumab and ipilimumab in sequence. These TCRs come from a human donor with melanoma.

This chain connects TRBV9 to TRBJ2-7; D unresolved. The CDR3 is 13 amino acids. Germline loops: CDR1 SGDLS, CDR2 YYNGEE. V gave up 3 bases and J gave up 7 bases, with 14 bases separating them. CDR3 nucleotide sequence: TGTGCCAGCAGCGCCCGCGATTTGTCGGAGCAGTACTTC. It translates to CASSARDLSEQYF.

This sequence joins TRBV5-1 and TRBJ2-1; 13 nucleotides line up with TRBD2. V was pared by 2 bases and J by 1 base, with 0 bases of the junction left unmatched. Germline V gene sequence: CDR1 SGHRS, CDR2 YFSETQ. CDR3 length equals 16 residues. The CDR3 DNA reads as TGCGCCAGCAGCTTACTAGCGGGAGGGTCCTACAATGAGCAGTTCTTC. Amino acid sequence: CASSLLAGGSYNEQFF.

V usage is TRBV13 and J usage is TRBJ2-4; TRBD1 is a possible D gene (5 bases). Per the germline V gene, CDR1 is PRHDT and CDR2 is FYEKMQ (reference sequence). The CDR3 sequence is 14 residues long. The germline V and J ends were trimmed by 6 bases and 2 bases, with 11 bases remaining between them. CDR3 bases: TGTGCCAGCAGTCCCGCAGGGCCCAAAAACATTCAGTACTTC. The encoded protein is CASSPAGPKNIQYF.

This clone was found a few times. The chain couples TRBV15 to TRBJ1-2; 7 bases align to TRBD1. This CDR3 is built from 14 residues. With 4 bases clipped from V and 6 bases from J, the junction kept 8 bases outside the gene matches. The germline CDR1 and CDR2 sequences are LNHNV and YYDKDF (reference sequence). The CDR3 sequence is CATSTDRRMDGYTF. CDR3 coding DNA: TGTGCCACCAGCACGGACAGGAGGATGGATGGCTACACCTTC.

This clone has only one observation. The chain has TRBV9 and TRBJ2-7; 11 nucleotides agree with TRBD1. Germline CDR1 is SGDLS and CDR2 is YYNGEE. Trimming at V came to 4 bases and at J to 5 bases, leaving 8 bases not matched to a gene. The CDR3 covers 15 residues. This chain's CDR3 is CASSPQDRGLNEQYF. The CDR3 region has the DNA TGTGCCAGCAGCCCCCAGGACAGGGGGCTCAACGAGCAGTACTTC.

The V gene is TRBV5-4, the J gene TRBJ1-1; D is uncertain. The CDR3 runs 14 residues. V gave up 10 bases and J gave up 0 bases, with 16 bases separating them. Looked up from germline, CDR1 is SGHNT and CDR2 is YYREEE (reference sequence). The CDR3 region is CASRARELNTEAFF. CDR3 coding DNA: TGTGCCTCGCGGGCTCGGGAATTGAACACTGAAGCTTTCTTT.

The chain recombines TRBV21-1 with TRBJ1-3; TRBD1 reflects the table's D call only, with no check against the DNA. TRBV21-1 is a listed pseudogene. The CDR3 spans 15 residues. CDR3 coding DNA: TGTGCCAGCAGCAAAGCGAAGGCAGGAGGAAACACCATATATTTT. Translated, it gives CASSKAKAGGNTIYF.

DNA for the CDR3: TGTGCCAGCACCGACACGACAGAGCAGTTCTTC. It translates to CASTDTTEQFF. J is TRBJ2-1 and V is TRBV6-5; D not certain. CDR3 length: 11 amino acids. Trimming cost V 7 bases and J 10 bases, with 11 bases left between them. Germline V gene lookup returns CDR1 MNHEY and CDR2 SVGAGI.

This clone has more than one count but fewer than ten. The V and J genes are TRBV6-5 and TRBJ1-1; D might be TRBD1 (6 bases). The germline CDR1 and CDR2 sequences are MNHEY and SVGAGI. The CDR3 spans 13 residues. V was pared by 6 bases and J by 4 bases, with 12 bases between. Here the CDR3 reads CASSLRQVTEAFF. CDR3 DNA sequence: TGTGCCAGCAGCCTACGACAGGTCACTGAAGCTTTCTTT.

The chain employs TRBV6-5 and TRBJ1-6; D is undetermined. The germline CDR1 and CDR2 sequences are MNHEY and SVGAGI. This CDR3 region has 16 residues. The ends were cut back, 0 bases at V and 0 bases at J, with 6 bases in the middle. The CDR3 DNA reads TGTGCCAGCAGTTACTCCCCTTTCTCCTATAATTCACCCCTCCACTTT. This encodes CASSYSPFSYNSPLHF.

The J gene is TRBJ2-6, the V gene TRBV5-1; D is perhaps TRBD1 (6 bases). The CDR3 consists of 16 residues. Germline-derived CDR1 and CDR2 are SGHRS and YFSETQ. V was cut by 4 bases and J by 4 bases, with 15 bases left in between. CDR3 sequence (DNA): TGCGCCAGCAGCATTACGACAGGAACCGGGGCCAACGTCCTGACTTTC. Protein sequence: CASSITTGTGANVLTF.

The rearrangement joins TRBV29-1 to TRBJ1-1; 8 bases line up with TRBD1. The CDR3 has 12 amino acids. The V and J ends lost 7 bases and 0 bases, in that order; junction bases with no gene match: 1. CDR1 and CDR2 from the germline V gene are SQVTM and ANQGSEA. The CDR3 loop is CSGTGLNTEAFF. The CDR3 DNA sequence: TGCAGCGGGACAGGGTTGAACACTGAAGCTTTCTTT.

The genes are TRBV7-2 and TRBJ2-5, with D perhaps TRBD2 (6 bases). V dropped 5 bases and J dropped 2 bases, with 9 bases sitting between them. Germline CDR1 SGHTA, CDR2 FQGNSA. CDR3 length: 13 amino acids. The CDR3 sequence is CASSKREQETQYF. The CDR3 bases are TGTGCCAGCAGCAAACGGGAGCAAGAGACCCAGTACTTC. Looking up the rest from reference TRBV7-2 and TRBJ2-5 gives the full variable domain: GAGVSQSPSNKVTEKGKDVELRCDPISGHTALYWYRQSLGQGLEFLIYFQGNSAPDKSGLPSDRFSAERTGGSVSTLTIQRTQQEDSAVYLCASSKREQETQYFGPGTRLLVL.

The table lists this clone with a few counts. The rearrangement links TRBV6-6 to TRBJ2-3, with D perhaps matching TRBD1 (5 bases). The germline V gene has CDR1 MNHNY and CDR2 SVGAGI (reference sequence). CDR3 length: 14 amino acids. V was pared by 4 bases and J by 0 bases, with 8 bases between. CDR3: CASSLRTSTDTQYF. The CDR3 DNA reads TGTGCCAGCAGTTTGCGGACAAGCACAGATACGCAGTATTTT.

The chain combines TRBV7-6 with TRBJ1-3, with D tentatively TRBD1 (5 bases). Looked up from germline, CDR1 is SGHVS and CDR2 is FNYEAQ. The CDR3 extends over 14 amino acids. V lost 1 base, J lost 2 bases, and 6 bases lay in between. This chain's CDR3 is CASSLGGAGNTIYF. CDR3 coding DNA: TGTGCCAGCAGCTTAGGGGGGGCTGGAAACACCATATATTTT.

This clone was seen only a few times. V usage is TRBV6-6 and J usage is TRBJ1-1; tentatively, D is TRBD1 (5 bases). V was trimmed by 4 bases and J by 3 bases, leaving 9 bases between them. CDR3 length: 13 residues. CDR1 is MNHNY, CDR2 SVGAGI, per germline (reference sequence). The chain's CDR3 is CASSLGEDTEAFF. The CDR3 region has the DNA TGTGCCAGCAGTTTAGGGGAGGACACTGAAGCTTTCTTT.

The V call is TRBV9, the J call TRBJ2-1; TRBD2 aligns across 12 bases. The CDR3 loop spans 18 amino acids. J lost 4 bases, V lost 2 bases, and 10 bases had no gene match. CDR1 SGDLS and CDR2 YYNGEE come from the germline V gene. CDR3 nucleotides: TGTGCCAGCAGCGTCTCACTAGCGGGAGGAAGGGGGTACAATGAGCAGTTCTTC. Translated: CASSVSLAGGRGYNEQFF.

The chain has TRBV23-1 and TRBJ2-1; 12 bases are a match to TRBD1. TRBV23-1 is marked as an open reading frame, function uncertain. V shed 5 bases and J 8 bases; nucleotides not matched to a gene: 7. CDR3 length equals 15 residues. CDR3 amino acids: CASSSRGQGAYEQFF. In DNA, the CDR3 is TGCGCCAGCAGTTCTAGGGGACAGGGGGCCTATGAGCAGTTCTTC.

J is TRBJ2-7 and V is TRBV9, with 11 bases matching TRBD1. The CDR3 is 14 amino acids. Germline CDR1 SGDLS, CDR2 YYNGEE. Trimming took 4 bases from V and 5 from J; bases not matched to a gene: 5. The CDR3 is CASSPGDRGNEQYF. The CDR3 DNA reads TGTGCCAGCAGCCCTGGGGACAGGGGGAACGAGCAGTACTTC.

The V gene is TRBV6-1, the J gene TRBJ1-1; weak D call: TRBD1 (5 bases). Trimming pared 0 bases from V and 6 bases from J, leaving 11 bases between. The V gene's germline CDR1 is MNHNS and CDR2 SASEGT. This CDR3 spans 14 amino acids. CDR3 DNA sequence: TGTGCCAGCAGTGAAGCGGACAATATGGCTGAAGCTTTCTTT. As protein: CASSEADNMAEAFF.

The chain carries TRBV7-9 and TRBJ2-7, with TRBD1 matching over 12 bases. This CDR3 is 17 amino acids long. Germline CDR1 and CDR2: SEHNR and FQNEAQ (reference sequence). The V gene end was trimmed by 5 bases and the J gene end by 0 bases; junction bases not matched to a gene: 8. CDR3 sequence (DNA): TGTGCCAGCAGCCCCGGGACAGGGGGCCTGGGCTCCTACGAGCAGTACTTC. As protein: CASSPGTGGLGSYEQYF. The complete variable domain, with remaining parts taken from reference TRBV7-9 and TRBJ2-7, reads DTGVSQNPRHKITKRGQNVTFRCDPISEHNRLYWYRQTLGQGPEFLTYFQNEAQLEKSRLLSDRFSAERPKGSFSTLEIQRTEQGDSAMYLCASSPGTGGLGSYEQYFGPGTRLTVT.